The sequence of this T cell receptor (beta chain) was determined in a study of blood T cell repertoires in COVID-19. Study-level background: In each case, the material was cDNA or gDNA derived from T cells, B-cell-depleted T cells, or PBMCs.

The V and J ends lost 3 bases and 2 bases respectively, with 13 bases between them. CDR3 length: 15 amino acids. Germline-derived CDR1 and CDR2 are LNHDA and SQIVND (reference sequence). Cohort 3 recovery required two negative PCRs, clearance, or symptom resolution. Repertoires were generated with immunoSEQ multiplex PCR, while TCRdb's copy carries only in-frame clones and drops some. The profile shows fewer than 450,000 clones, around 90% of them singletons. This clonotype was obtained from a man between 18 and 35 years old who had recovered from COVID-19. The genes are TRBV19 and TRBJ1-1; tentative D call: TRBD1 (5 bases). Sequencing was carried out using PBMCs or T cells enriched from blood (not recorded which). In DNA, the CDR3 is TGTGCCAGTAGTATCCCCAGCAGGGCCAACACTGAAGCTTTCTTT. It codes for CASSIPSRANTEAFF.